This T cell receptor beta chain was identified in a study of cytomegalovirus exposure and HLA in healthy donors. Overall study findings and caveats: Under in vitro conditions, three CMV-associated chains were confirmed as specific for CMV antigens. Subsequent analysis revealed that first-cohort TCR clusters tended to co-occur in the 120 or so validation repertoires.

The CDR3 length is 12 residues. CDR1 and CDR2 (germline): WSHSY, SAAADI. J gave up 5 bases and V 6 bases, and 3 bases lay outside the gene matches. The method was immunoSEQ multiplex PCR; TCRdb's version includes in-frame clones alone and lacks a portion of them. The sample lists about 130,000 clones; about 88% were seen once. About this clone: Its antigen is currently unknown.

The sequence was obtained from a woman under 30 in good health and CMV-seronegative. Sequencing was performed on PBMCs. The chain employs TRBV10-2 and TRBJ2-5, with 7 nucleotides matching TRBD1. In nucleotides, the CDR3 is TGCGCCAGCAGCAGACAGGGTGAGACCCAGTACTTC. Amino acids: CASSRQGETQYF.